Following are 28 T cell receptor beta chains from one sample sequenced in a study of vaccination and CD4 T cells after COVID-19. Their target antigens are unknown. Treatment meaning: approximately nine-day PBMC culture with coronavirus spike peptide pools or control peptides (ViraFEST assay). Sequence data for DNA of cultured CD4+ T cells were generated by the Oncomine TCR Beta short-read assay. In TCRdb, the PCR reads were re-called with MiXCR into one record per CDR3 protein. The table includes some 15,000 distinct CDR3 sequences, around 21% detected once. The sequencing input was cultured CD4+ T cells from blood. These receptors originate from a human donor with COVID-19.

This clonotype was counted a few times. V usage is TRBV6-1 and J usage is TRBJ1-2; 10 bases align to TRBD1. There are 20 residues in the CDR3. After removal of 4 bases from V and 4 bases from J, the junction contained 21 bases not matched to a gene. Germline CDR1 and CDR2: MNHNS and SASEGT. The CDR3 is CASSGKLGQGNLRAFYGYTF. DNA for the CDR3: TGTGCCAGCAGTGGGAAGTTGGGACAGGGGAACCTCAGGGCTTTCTATGGCTACACCTTC.

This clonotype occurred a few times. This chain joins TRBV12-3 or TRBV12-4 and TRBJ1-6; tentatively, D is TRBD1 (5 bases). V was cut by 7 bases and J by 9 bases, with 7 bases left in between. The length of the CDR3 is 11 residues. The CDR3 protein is CASTGGSPLHF. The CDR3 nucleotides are TGTGCCAGCACTGGGGGTTCACCCCTCCACTTT.

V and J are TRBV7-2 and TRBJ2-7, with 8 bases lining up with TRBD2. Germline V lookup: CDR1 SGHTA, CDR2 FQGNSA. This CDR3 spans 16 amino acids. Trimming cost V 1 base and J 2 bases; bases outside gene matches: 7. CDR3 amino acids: CASSLVSGGNTYEQYF. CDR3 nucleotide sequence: TGTGCCAGCAGCTTAGTTTCGGGGGGGAACACCTACGAGCAGTACTTC.

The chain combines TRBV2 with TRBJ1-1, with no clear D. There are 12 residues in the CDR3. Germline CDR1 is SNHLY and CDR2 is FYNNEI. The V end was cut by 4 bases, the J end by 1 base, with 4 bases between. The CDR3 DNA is TGTGCCAGCAGTGTACAGAACACTGAAGCTTTCTTT. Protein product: CASSVQNTEAFF. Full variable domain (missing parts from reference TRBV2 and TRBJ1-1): EPEVTQTPSHQVTQMGQEVILRCVPISNHLYFYWYRQILGQKVEFLVSFYNNEISEKSEIFDDQFSVERPDGSNFTLKIRSTKLEDSAMYFCASSVQNTEAFFGQGTRLTVV.

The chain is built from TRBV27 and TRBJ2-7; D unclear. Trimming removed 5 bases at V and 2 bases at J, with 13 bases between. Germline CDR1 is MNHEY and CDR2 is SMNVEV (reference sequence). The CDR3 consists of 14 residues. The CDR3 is CASSPPIRPYEQYF. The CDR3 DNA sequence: TGTGCCAGCAGTCCCCCGATCCGGCCCTACGAGCAGTACTTC.

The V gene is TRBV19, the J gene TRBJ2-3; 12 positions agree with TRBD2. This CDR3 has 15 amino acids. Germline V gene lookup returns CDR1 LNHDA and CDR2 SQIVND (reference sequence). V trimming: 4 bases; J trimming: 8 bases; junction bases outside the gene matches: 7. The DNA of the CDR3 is TGTGCCAGTAGTACTCGGACTAGCGGGGATCGTACGCAGTATTTT. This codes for CASSTRTSGDRTQYF.

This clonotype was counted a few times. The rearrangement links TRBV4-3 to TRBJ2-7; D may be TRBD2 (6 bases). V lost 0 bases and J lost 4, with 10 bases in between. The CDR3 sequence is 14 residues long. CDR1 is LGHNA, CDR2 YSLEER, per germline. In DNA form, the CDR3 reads TGCGCCAGCAGCCAAGATGGGGCGGGGTACGAGCAGTACTTC. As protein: CASSQDGAGYEQYF.

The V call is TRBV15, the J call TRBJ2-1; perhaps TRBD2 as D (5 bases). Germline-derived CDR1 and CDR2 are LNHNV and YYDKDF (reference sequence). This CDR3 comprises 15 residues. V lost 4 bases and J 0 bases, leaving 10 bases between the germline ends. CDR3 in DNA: TGTGCCACCAGCAATGAGGGCGGCTCCTACAATGAGCAGTTCTTC. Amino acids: CATSNEGGSYNEQFF.

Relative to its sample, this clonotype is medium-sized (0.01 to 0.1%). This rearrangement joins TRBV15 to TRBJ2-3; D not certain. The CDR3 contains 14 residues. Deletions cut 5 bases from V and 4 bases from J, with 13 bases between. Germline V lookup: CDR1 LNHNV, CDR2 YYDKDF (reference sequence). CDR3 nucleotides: TGTGCCACCAGCGCCGACACTATAGCAGATACGCAGTATTTT. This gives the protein CATSADTIADTQYF.

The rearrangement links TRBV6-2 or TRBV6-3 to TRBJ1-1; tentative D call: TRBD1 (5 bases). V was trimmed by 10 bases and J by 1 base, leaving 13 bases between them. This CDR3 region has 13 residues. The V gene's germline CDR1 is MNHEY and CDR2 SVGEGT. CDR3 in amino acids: CATVRTKNTEAFF. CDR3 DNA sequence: TGTGCCACCGTTAGGACAAAGAACACTGAAGCTTTCTTT.

Written as DNA, the CDR3 is TGTGCCACCAGTGGGGGTAGCGGGTCGAACACCGGGGAGCTGTTTTTT. It is translated as CATSGGSGSNTGELFF. This chain uses TRBV24-1 with TRBJ2-2, with TRBD2 matching over 7 bases. V gave up 5 bases and J gave up 0 bases; unmatched junction bases: 5. The CDR3 is 16 residues long. Germline V gene lookup returns CDR1 KGHDR and CDR2 SFDVKD.

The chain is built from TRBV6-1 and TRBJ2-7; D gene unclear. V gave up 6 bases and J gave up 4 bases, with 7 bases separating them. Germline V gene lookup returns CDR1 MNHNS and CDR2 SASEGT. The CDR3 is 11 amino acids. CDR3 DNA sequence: TGTGCCAGCAGCAACGGTTACGAGCAGTACTTC. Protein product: CASSNGYEQYF.

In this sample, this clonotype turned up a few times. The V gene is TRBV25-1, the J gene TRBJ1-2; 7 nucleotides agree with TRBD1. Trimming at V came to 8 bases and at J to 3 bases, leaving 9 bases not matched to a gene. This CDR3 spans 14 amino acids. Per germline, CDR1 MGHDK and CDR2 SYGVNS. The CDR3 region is CASGRQGQDYGYTF. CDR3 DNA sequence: TGTGCCAGCGGCAGACAGGGCCAGGACTATGGCTACACCTTC.

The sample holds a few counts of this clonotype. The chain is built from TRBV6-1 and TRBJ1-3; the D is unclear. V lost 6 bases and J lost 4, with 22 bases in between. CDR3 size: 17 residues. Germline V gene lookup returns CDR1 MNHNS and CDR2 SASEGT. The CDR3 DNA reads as TGTGCCAGCAGACCCGGGTTCACAAAAGGGCCCGGAAACACCATATATTTT. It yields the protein CASRPGFTKGPGNTIYF.

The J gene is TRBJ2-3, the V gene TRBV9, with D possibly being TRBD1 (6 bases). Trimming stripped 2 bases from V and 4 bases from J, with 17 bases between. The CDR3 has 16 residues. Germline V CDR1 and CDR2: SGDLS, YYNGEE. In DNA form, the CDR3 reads TGTGCCAGCAGCGTCACCGGGACAAGTACCGCAGATACGCAGTATTTT. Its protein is CASSVTGTSTADTQYF.

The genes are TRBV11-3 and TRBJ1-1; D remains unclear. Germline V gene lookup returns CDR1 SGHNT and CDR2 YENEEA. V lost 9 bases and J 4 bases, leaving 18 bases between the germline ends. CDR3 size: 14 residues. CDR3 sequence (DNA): TGTGCCAGGAGCGCCCGAGGACGAGGCACTGAAGCTTTCTTT. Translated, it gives CARSARGRGTEAFF.

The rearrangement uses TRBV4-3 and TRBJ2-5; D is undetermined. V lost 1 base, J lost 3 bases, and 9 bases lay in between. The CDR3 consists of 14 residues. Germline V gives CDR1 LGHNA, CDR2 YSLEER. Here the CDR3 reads CASSQGGTEETQYF. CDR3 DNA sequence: TGCGCCAGCAGCCAAGGGGGAACAGAAGAGACCCAGTACTTC.

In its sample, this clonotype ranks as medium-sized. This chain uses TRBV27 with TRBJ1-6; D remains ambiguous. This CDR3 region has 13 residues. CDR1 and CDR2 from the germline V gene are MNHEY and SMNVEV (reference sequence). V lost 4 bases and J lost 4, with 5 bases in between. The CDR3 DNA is TGTGCCAGCAGTTCGGGGTATAATTCACCCCTCCACTTT. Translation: CASSSGYNSPLHF.

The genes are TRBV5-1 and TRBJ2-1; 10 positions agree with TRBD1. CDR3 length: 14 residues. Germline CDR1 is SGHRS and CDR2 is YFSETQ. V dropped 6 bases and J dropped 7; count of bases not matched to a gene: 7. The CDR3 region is CASTGTGAENEQFF. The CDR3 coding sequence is TGCGCCAGCACCGGGACAGGGGCGGAGAATGAGCAGTTCTTC.

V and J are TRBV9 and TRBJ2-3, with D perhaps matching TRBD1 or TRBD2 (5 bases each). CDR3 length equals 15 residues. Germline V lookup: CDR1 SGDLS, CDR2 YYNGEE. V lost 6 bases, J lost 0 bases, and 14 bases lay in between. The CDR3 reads CASKPGPRSTDTQYF. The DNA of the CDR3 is TGTGCCAGCAAACCGGGACCACGTAGCACAGATACGCAGTATTTT.

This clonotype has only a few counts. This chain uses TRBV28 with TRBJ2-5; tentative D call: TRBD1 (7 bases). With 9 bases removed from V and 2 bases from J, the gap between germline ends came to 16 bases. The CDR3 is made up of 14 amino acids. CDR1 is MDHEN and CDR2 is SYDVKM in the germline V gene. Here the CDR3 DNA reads TGTGCCAGTAAGCCAGGGGGGCGGCAAGAGACCCAGTACTTC. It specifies CASKPGGRQETQYF.

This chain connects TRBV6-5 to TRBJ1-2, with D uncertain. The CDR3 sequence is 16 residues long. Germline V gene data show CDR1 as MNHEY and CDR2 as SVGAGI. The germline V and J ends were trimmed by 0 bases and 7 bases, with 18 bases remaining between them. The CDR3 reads CASSYSKVTGRLGYTF. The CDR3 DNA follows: TGTGCCAGCAGTTACTCGAAGGTAACGGGAAGGCTTGGCTACACCTTC.

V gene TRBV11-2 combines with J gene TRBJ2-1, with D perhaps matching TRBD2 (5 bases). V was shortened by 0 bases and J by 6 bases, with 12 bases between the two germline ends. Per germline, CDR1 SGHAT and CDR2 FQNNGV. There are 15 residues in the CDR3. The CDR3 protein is CASSLERGLTNEQFF. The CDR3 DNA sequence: TGTGCCAGCAGCTTAGAGCGAGGACTCACCAATGAGCAGTTCTTC.

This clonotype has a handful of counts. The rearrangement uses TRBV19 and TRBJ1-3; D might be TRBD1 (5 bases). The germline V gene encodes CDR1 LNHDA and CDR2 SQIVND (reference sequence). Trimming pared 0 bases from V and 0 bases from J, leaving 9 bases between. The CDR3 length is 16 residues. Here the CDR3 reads CASSIEGPRSGNTIYF. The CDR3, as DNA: TGTGCCAGTAGTATAGAGGGACCGCGCTCTGGAAACACCATATATTTT.

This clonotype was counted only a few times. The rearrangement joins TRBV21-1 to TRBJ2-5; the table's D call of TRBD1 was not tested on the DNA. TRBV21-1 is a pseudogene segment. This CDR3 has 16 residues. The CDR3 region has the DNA TGTGCCAGCAGCAAGCACACAGGGGGCATGGGAGAGACCCAGTACTTC. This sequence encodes CASSKHTGGMGETQYF.

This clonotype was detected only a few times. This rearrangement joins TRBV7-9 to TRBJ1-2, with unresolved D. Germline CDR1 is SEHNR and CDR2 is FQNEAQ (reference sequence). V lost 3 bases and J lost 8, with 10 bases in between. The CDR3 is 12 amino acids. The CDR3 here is CASSFEFIGYTF. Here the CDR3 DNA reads TGTGCCAGCAGCTTCGAGTTTATAGGCTACACCTTC.

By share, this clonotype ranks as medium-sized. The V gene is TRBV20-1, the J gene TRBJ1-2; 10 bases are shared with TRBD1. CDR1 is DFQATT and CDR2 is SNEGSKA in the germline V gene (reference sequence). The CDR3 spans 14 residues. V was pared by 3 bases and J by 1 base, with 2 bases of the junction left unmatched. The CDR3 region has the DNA TGCAGTGCTAGGAGGACAGGGGGTAACTATGGCTACACCTTC. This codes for CSARRTGGNYGYTF.

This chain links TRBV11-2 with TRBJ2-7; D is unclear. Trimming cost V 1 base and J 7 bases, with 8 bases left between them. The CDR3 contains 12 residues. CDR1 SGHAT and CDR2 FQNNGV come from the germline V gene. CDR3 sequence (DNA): TGTGCCAGCAGCTTAGGCGCCTTTGAGCAGTACTTC. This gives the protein CASSLGAFEQYF.